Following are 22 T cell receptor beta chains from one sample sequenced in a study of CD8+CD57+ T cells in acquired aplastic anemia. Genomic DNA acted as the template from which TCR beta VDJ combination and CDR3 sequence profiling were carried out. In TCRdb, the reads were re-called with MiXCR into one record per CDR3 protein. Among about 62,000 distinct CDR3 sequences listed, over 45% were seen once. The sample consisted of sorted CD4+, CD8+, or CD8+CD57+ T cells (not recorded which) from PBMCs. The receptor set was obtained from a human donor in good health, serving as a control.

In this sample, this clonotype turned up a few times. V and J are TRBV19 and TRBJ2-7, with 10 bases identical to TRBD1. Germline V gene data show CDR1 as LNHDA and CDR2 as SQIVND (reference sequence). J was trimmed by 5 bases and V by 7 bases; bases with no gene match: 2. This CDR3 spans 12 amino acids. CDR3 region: CASNDRGHEQYF. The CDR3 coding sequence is TGTGCCAGTAATGACAGGGGGCACGAGCAGTACTTC.

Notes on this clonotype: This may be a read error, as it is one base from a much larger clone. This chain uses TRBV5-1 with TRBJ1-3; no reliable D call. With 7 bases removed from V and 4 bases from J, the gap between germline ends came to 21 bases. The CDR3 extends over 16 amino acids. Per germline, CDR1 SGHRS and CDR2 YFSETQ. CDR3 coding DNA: TGCGCCAGCGGCTCGGGTTTGGGTATAGACGGAAACACCATATATTTT. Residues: CASGSGLGIDGNTIYF.

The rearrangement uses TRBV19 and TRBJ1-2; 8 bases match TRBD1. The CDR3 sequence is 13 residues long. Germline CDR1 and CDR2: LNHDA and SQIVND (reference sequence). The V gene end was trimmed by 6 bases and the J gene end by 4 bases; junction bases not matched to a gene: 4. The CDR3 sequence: CASSHGTGYGYTF. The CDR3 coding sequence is TGTGCCAGTAGCCATGGGACAGGCTATGGCTACACCTTC.

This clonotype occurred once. CDR3 protein: CASRRGASSPLHF. The DNA of the CDR3 is TGTGCCAGCAGGCGAGGAGCGAGTTCACCCCTCCACTTT. The chain links TRBV11-2 to TRBJ1-6; D gene uncertain. The length of the CDR3 is 13 residues. CDR1 is SGHAT, CDR2 FQNNGV, per germline. V was shortened by 6 bases and J by 9 bases, with 12 bases between the two germline ends.

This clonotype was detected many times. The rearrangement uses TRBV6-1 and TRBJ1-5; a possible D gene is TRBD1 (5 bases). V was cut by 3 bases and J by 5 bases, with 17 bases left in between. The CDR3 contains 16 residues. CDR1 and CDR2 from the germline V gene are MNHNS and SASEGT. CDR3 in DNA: TGTGCCAGCAGTGATGTCGGACGGGGGGGGGATCAGCCCCAGCATTTT. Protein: CASSDVGRGGDQPQHF.

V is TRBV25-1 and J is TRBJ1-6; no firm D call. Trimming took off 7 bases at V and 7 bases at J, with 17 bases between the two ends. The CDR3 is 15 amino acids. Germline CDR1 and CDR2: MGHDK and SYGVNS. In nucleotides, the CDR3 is TGTGCCAGCATCCCGACTTGGATCGCAAATTCACCCCTCCACTTT. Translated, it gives CASIPTWIANSPLHF.

The CDR3 is CATSDASGPGETQYF. CDR3 coding DNA: TGTGCCACCAGTGACGCGTCGGGACCGGGGGAGACCCAGTACTTC. The chain links TRBV24-1 to TRBJ2-5; TRBD1 or TRBD2 may be the D gene (5 bases each). This CDR3 has 15 residues. The germline V gene encodes CDR1 KGHDR and CDR2 SFDVKD. The germline V and J ends were trimmed by 4 bases and 5 bases, with 16 bases remaining between them.

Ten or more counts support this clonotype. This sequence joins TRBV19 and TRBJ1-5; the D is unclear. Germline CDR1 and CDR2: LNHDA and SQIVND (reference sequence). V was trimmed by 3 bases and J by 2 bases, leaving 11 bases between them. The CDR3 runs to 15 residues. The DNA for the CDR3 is TGTGCCAGTAGTATGGCTTTTGGGGGCAATCAGCCCCAGCATTTT. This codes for CASSMAFGGNQPQHF.

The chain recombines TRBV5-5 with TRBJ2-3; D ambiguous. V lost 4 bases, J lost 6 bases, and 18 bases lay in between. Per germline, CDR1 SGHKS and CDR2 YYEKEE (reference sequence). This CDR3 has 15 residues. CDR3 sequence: CASSGMALKMDTQYF. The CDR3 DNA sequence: TGTGCCAGCAGCGGAATGGCACTGAAGATGGATACGCAGTATTTT.

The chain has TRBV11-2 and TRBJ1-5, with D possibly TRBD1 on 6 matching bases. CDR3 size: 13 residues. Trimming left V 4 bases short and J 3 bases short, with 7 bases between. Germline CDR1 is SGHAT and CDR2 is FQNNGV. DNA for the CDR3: TGTGCCAGCAGCTACAGGGACAATCAGCCCCAGCATTTT. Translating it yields CASSYRDNQPQHF.

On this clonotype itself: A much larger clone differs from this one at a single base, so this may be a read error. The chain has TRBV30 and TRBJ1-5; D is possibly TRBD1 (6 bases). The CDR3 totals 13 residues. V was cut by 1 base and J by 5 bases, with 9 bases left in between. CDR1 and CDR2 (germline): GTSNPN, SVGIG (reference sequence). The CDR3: CAWSGRGHQPQHF. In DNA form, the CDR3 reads TGTGCCTGGAGTGGTCGGGGGCATCAGCCCCAGCATTTT.

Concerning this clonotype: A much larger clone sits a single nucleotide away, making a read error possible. CDR3 sequence (DNA): TGTGCCAGCAACAAACTCAGGGAAAAACTGCTTTTT. Its translation: CASNKLREKLLF. V and J are TRBV11-2 and TRBJ1-4, with a tentative D call TRBD1 (5 bases). The germline V gene has CDR1 SGHAT and CDR2 FQNNGV. This CDR3 has 12 residues.

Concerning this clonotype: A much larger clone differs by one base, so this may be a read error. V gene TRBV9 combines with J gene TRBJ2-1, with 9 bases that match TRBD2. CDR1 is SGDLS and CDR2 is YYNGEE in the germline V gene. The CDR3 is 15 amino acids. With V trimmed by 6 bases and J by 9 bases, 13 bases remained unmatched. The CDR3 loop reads CASTREAGLAAEQFF. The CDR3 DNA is TGTGCCAGCACCCGCGAGGCGGGACTAGCAGCTGAGCAGTTCTTC. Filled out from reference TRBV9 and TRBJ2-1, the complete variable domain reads DSGVTQTPKHLITATGQRVTLRCSPRSGDLSVYWYQQSLDQGLQFLIQYYNGEERAKGNILERFSAQQFPDLHSELNLSSLELGDSALYFCASTREAGLAAEQFFGPGTRLTVL.

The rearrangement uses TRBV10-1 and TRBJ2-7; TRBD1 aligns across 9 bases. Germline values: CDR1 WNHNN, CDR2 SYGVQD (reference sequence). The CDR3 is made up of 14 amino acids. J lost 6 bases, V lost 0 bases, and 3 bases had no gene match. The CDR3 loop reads CASSESGQGGEQYF. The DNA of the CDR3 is TGCGCCAGCAGTGAGTCGGGACAGGGCGGCGAGCAGTACTTC.

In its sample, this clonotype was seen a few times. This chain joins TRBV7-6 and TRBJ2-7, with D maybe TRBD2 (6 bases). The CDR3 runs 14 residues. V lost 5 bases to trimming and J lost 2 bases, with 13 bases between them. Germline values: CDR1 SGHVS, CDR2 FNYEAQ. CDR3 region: CASSTLATTYEQYF. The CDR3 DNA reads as TGTGCCAGCAGCACGCTAGCGACCACCTACGAGCAGTACTTC.

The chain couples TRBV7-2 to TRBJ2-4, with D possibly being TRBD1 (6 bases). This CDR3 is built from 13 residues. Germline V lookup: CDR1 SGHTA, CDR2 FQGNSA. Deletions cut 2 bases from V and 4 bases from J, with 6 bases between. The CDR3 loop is CASSLTGKNIQYF. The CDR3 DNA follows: TGTGCCAGCAGCTTAACAGGGAAAAACATTCAGTACTTC.

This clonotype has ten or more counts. The CDR3 DNA reads TGTGCCAGCATCACCCCCCTTGGATACCAAGAGACCCAGTACTTC. Translating gives CASITPLGYQETQYF. The V and J genes are TRBV11-3 and TRBJ2-5, with unresolved D. V was shortened by 7 bases and J by 0 bases, with 15 bases between the two germline ends. CDR1 SGHNT and CDR2 YENEEA come from the germline V gene. The CDR3 runs to 15 residues.

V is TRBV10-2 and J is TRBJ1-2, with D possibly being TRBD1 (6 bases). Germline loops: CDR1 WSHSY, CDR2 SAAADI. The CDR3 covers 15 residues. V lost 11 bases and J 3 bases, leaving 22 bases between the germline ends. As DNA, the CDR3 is TGCGCCGCAATAGGTGGGGGCAGCCCAGACTATGGCTACACCTTC. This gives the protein CAAIGGGSPDYGYTF.

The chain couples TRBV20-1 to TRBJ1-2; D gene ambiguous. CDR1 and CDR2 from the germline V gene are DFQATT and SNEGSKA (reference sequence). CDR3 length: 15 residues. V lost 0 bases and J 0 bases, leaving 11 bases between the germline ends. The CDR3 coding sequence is TGCAGTGCTAGAGATCCCCAGAGTGCTAACTATGGCTACACCTTC. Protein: CSARDPQSANYGYTF.

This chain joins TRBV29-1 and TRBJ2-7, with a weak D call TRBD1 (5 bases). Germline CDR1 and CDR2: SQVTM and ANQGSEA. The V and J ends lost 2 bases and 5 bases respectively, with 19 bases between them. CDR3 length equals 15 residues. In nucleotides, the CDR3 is TGCAGCGTTGAAAGGACGGCAGGGTTCGTCAACGAGCAGTACTTC. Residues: CSVERTAGFVNEQYF.

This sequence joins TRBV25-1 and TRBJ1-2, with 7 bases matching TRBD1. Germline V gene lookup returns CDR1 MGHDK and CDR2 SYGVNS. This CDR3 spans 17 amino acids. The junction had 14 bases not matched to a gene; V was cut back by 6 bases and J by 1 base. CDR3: CASSATRDSSINYGYTF. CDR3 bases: TGTGCCAGCAGCGCCACTCGGGACAGTTCCATTAACTATGGCTACACCTTC.

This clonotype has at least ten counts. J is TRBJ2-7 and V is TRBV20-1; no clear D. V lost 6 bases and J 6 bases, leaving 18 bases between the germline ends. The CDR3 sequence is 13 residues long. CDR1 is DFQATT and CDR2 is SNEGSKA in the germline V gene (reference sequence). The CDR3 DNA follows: TGCAGTGCCAGGAACACTTCGGCTGGCGAGCAGTACTTC. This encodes CSARNTSAGEQYF.